This T cell receptor (beta chain) came from a study of T-cell memory formation after mild COVID-19. Study-level results: The main location of contracting CD4+ clones was CM and EM, and that of contracting CD8+ clones was EMRA.

Trimming took 4 bases from V and 4 from J, leaving 11 bases between them. CDR1 and CDR2 (germline): SGHAT, FQNNGV. The CDR3 has 14 residues. From the 5' RACE reads, TCRdb called clonotypes with MiXCR, one entry per CDR3 protein. The sample carries approximately 570,000 distinct CDR3 sequences, about a sixth recorded once. On this clonotype itself: What it binds is not known.

This receptor was taken from an adult woman who had mild COVID-19 (a few samples of this study predate the infection). Cell type and time point are not known. The genes are TRBV11-2 and TRBJ1-5; tentatively, D is TRBD1 (5 bases). Source material: PBMCs or a T cell subset sorted from them (not recorded which). Here the CDR3 reads CASSWIGGNQPQHF. Here the CDR3 DNA reads TGTGCCAGCAGCTGGATTGGGGGAAATCAGCCCCAGCATTTT.